This is a list of T cell receptor beta chains from one sample in a study of shared T cell receptors in the human thymus. Using immunoSEQ multiplex PCR, the repertoire was profiled, and TCRdb retains in-frame clones only, with some absent. The table includes 700,000 or so clones, over 75% detected once. This same sample was also taken into another study, of human thymus T cells.

Sequences were obtained from thymocytes. Receptors originate from a girl under three years old with a congenital heart defect. The CDR3 runs from the conserved cysteine through the conserved F or W. The D gene is left open where the match is weak. Expanded clones are given a class, and other clones once, few, many or no size at all.

>TRBV19|.|TRBJ1-1|TRBD1
CASSIPARGPVTEAFF
TGTGCCAGTAGTATACCCGCCAGGGGGCCAGTCACTGAAGCTTTCTTT
>TRBV13|.|TRBJ1-1|.
CASSAHLIHQGHTEAFF
TGTGCCAGCAGCGCACACTTGATCCATCAGGGCCACACTGAAGCTTTCTTT
>TRBV7-9|.|TRBJ2-7|TRBD2
CASGGTRGTEQYF
TGTGCCAGCGGGGGGACTAGAGGAACCGAGCAGTACTTC
>TRBV7-9|.|TRBJ1-1|.
CASSPPGGDNHHTEAFF
TGTGCCAGCAGCCCCCCGGGGGGGGACAACCACCACACTGAAGCTTTCTTT
>TRBV2|.|TRBJ1-2|TRBD1
CASSEGTGCYGYTF
TGTGCCAGCAGTGAAGGGACAGGGTGTTATGGCTACACCTTC
>TRBV5-1|.|TRBJ2-7|TRBD2
CASREGLTYEQYF
TGCGCCAGTAGGGAGGGGTTAACCTACGAGCAGTACTTC
>TRBV4-1|.|TRBJ1-2|.
CASSQDSQYNYGYTF
TGCGCCAGCAGCCAAGATTCACAGTATAACTATGGCTACACCTTC
>TRBV6-5|.|TRBJ2-7|TRBD2
CASSPPTSGSYEQYF
TGTGCCAGCAGCCCCCCGACTAGCGGGAGCTACGAGCAGTACTTC
>TRBV6-1|.|TRBJ2-1|TRBD1
CASSEAHGTDDEQFF
TGTGCCAGCAGTGAAGCGCACGGGACAGACGATGAGCAGTTCTTC
>TRBV29-1|.|TRBJ2-2|TRBD1
CSVETGGGELFF
TGCAGCGTGGAGACAGGGGGCGGGGAGCTGTTTTTT
>TRBV19|.|TRBJ2-3|.
CASSIADYPTDTQYF
TGTGCCAGTAGTATAGCGGACTACCCCACAGATACGCAGTATTTT
>TRBV19|once|TRBJ2-4|.
CASSIVGQGGDIQYF
TGTGCCAGTAGTATAGTAGGCCAGGGGGGAGACATTCAGTACTTC
>TRBV4-3|.|TRBJ2-7|.
CASSQDWGEVAYEQYF
TGCGCCAGCAGCCAAGATTGGGGGGAAGTCGCCTACGAGCAGTACTTC
>TRBV25-1|.|TRBJ2-5|TRBD1
CASSTPRLNRGVQETQYF
TGTGCCAGCAGTACCCCCCGTTTGAACAGGGGCGTCCAAGAGACCCAGTACTTC
>TRBV5-5|.|TRBJ2-7|TRBD1
CASSLRQGDSYEQYF
TGTGCCAGCAGCTTGCGACAGGGGGACTCCTACGAGCAGTACTTC
>TRBV11-2|.|TRBJ2-1|.
CASSLEFGGGHEQFF
TGTGCCAGCAGCTTAGAGTTTGGGGGGGGGCATGAGCAGTTCTTC
>TRBV5-1|.|TRBJ2-1|TRBD2
CASSLGERRLAGDYNEQFF
TGCGCCAGCAGCTTGGGGGAAAGACGACTAGCGGGGGACTACAATGAGCAGTTCTTC
>TRBV30|.|TRBJ1-6|.
CAWSVGLINSPLHF
TGTGCCTGGAGTGTTGGACTCATTAATTCACCCCTCCACTTT
>TRBV5-8|.|TRBJ2-3|.
CVPWGQGRADTQYF
TGTGTTCCCTGGGGGCAGGGGCGTGCAGATACGCAGTATTTT
>TRBV13|.|TRBJ2-5|TRBD2
CASSLPKRGVGETQYF
TGTGCCAGCAGCTTACCTAAGCGGGGGGTTGGAGAGACCCAGTACTTC
>TRBV5-1|.|TRBJ2-6|.
CASSTPGVVLTF
TGCGCCAGCAGCACCCCAGGGGTCGTCCTGACTTTC
>TRBV5-6|.|TRBJ1-6|.
CASSLDRSPLHF
TGTGCCAGCAGCTTGGATCGTTCACCCCTCCACTTT
>TRBV5-8|.|TRBJ1-1|TRBD1
CASSQDRVNTEAFF
TGTGCCAGTTCTCAGGACAGGGTCAACACTGAAGCTTTCTTT
>TRBV5-1|few|TRBJ2-7|.
CASSLPKQGVITYEQYF
TGCGCCAGCAGCTTGCCCAAACAGGGAGTTATTACCTACGAGCAGTACTTC
>TRBV6-5|.|TRBJ1-1|TRBD1
CASSRTGAHTEAFF
TGTGCCAGCAGTCGGACAGGGGCCCACACTGAAGCTTTCTTT
>TRBV9|once|TRBJ2-7|TRBD2
CASSPGTSDLFEPEGKQYF
TGTGCCAGCAGCCCCGGGACTAGCGACCTATTCGAACCCGAGGGGAAGCAGTACTTC
>TRBV4-3|.|TRBJ2-7|.
CASSQESGHYEQYF
TGCGCCAGCAGCCAAGAATCGGGACACTACGAGCAGTACTTC
>TRBV9|once|TRBJ1-6|.
CASSVAPAGPAAGPLHF
TGCGCCAGCAGCGTAGCCCCGGCGGGCCCCGCGGCAGGACCCCTCCACTTT
>TRBV13|.|TRBJ1-1|TRBD1
CASSLEDRAVTEAFF
TGTGCCAGCAGCTTAGAAGACAGGGCGGTTACTGAAGCTTTCTTT
>TRBV6-1|.|TRBJ1-1|TRBD1
CASSEWRQGASEAFF
TGTGCCAGCAGTGAGTGGAGACAGGGGGCCTCTGAAGCTTTCTTT
>TRBV25-1|.|TRBJ2-4|.
CASSEGSGGQVAKNIQYF
TGTGCCAGCAGTGAGGGTAGCGGGGGACAGGTAGCCAAAAACATTCAGTACTTC
>TRBV12-5|few|TRBJ2-1|TRBD2
CASPGGDRMRNSYNEQFF
TGTGCTAGTCCTGGGGGGGACCGCATGAGGAACTCCTACAATGAGCAGTTCTTC